The 29 T cell receptor beta chains below all came from one sample that was sequenced in a study of blood T cells in healthy people across ages. With a J-beta primer mix and a sample-barcoded 5' primer, a second PCR ran 7 to 11 cycles. One entry per CDR3 protein, called by TCRdb with MiXCR from the 5' RACE reads. Altogether roughly 700,000 distinct CDR3 sequences are present, more than 40% being singletons, with the ten largest covering 25% to 35%. The source material was blood. The receptor source for this set is a woman aged 55-70 years in good health.

The chain joins TRBV6-5 to TRBJ1-3; D is possibly TRBD1 (6 bases). V gave up 6 bases and J gave up 3 bases, with 12 bases separating them. The germline CDR1 and CDR2 sequences are MNHEY and SVGAGI. CDR3 length: 14 residues. The CDR3, as DNA: TGTGCCAGCAGCCTGAACAGGGATGGAAACACCATATATTTT. Protein sequence: CASSLNRDGNTIYF.

The chain combines TRBV6-5 with TRBJ2-4, with 8 bases lining up with TRBD2. The DNA matches TRBJ2-7 better at its end, which makes the J call doubtful. CDR1 is MNHEY, CDR2 SVGAGI, per germline. The CDR3 contains 15 residues. CDR3 bases: TGTGCCAGCAGTCAGTTTAGCGGGATCGCGTACGAGCAGTACTTC. Amino acids: CASSQFSGIAYEQYF.

This chain uses TRBV5-1 with TRBJ2-4; D remains unclear. With 3 bases removed from V and 13 bases from J, the gap between germline ends came to 20 bases. CDR1 and CDR2 (germline): SGHRS, YFSETQ. The CDR3 spans 14 residues. Here the CDR3 DNA reads TGCGCCAGCAGCTCCTGGGGAAGGCGAGAGGCCCAGTACTTC. This sequence encodes CASSSWGRREAQYF.

This chain connects TRBV7-2 to TRBJ2-7, with 11 positions matching TRBD2. V dropped 0 bases and J dropped 4; count of bases not matched to a gene: 2. The germline CDR1 and CDR2 sequences are SGHTA and FQGNSA. The CDR3 has 15 amino acids. As DNA, the CDR3 is TGTGCCAGCAGCTTAGCGGGGACTAGCGGTTACGAGCAGTACTTC. Residues: CASSLAGTSGYEQYF.

This clonotype was counted a few times. This rearrangement joins TRBV7-2 to TRBJ2-7; 8 nucleotides agree with TRBD1. The better agreement between TRBJ2-4 and the DNA end casts doubt on the J call. CDR3 size: 15 residues. CDR1 and CDR2 from the germline V gene are SGHTA and FQGNSA. The CDR3 is CASSLAGQAQNIQYF. CDR3 in DNA: TGTGCCAGCAGCTTAGCGGGACAGGCGCAAAACATTCAGTACTTC.

The rearrangement joins TRBV7-3 to TRBJ2-5; D is uncertain. Trimming took 2 bases from V and 4 from J, leaving 8 bases between them. Germline lookup yields CDR1 SGHTA and CDR2 FQGTGA. CDR3 length: 13 amino acids. The CDR3 region has the DNA TGTGCCAGCAGCTTACTGTCCTCAGAGACCCAGTACTTC. Protein sequence: CASSLLSSETQYF.

V usage is TRBV6-2 or TRBV6-3 and J usage is TRBJ1-2; tentative D call: TRBD1 (5 bases). The CDR3 is 12 residues long. V was clipped by 4 bases and J by 4 bases, with 7 bases between them. Looked up from germline, CDR1 is MNHEY and CDR2 is SVGEGT. CDR3 DNA: TGTGCCAGCAGTTGGGGGACCTATGGCTACACCTTC. This gives the protein CASSWGTYGYTF.

The rearrangement joins TRBV9 to TRBJ2-5, with D hard to call. The closer fit of TRBJ2-7 to the DNA end suggests the J call may be wrong. The CDR3 consists of 14 residues. Germline loops: CDR1 SGDLS, CDR2 YYNGEE. The CDR3 spells CASSVGDQNYEQYF. The CDR3 bases are TGTGCCAGCAGCGTAGGTGACCAAAACTACGAGCAGTACTTC.

The V call is TRBV7-2, the J call TRBJ2-7; 8 bases align to TRBD2. The germline V gene has CDR1 SGHTA and CDR2 FQGNSA. The V segment lost 1 base and the J segment 3 bases; nucleotides outside the gene matches: 2. The CDR3 contains 14 residues. The CDR3 loop reads CASSLELAVYEQYF. CDR3 coding DNA: TGTGCCAGCAGCTTAGAACTAGCGGTCTACGAGCAGTACTTC.

The rearrangement joins TRBV28 to TRBJ2-4; D perhaps matches TRBD1 (5 bases). CDR1 MDHEN and CDR2 SYDVKM come from the germline V gene. CDR3 length equals 16 residues. Trimming pared 2 bases from V and 0 bases from J, leaving 11 bases between. CDR3 sequence reads: CASSLGAALAKNIQYF. The CDR3 bases are TGTGCCAGCAGTTTAGGGGCGGCTCTAGCCAAAAACATTCAGTACTTC.

This clonotype was counted only a few times. The rearrangement uses TRBV7-2 and TRBJ2-1; 7 bases map to TRBD1. The CDR3 totals 15 residues. CDR1 is SGHTA and CDR2 is FQGNSA in the germline V gene. With V trimmed by 4 bases and J by 4 bases, 7 bases remained unmatched. CDR3 loop: CASSSYRGRYNEQFF. As DNA, the CDR3 is TGTGCCAGCAGCTCGTACAGGGGCCGGTACAATGAGCAGTTCTTC. The full variable domain, in which reference TRBV7-2 and TRBJ2-1 provide the parts outside the CDR3, is GAGVSQSPSNKVTEKGKDVELRCDPISGHTALYWYRQSLGQGLEFLIYFQGNSAPDKSGLPSDRFSAERTGGSVSTLTIQRTQQEDSAVYLCASSSYRGRYNEQFFGPGTRLTVL.

This rearrangement joins TRBV28 to TRBJ1-2, with D possibly TRBD1 on 6 matching bases. There are 15 residues in the CDR3. Trimming cost V 4 bases and J 4 bases, with 16 bases left between them. Germline loops: CDR1 MDHEN, CDR2 SYDVKM. CDR3 in amino acids: CASSWWGAKSYGYTF. The CDR3 bases are TGTGCCAGCAGTTGGTGGGGGGCGAAGAGCTATGGCTACACCTTC.

This clonotype came up a few times. The chain recombines TRBV12-3 or TRBV12-4 with TRBJ1-2; D uncertain. The CDR3 runs 12 residues. Trimming took off 5 bases at V and 3 bases at J, with 7 bases between the two ends. The CDR3 DNA sequence: TGTGCCAGCAGTGACAACGACTATGGCTACACCTTC. Translated: CASSDNDYGYTF.

Comments on this clonotype: This may be a read error: a much more frequent sequence differs by one nucleotide. V and J are TRBV4-2 and TRBJ2-7; D ambiguous. CDR1 is LGHNA, CDR2 YNFKEQ, per germline. The CDR3 loop spans 13 amino acids. V lost 6 bases to trimming and J lost 4 bases, with 13 bases between them. The CDR3 sequence is CASSPARVYEQYF. The CDR3 DNA reads as TGTGCCAGCAGTCCAGCGAGAGTGTACGAGCAGTACTTC.

The chain has TRBV6-5 and TRBJ2-7, with a possible D match to TRBD1 (5 bases). The CDR3 covers 14 residues. V was pared by 0 bases and J by 4 bases, with 10 bases between. Germline loops: CDR1 MNHEY, CDR2 SVGAGI. CDR3 DNA sequence: TGTGCCAGCAGTTACTCGGGAAAGGGGTACGAGCAGTACTTC. Protein product: CASSYSGKGYEQYF.

As regards this clonotype: In this CDR3 the conserved last residue, phenylalanine or tryptophan, is missing, so a read error is likely. The J gene is TRBJ2-1, the V gene TRBV11-1; 10 bases map to TRBD2. Germline values: CDR1 SGHAT, CDR2 FQDESV (reference sequence). The trim removed 5 bases at V and 4 bases at J, leaving 5 bases unmatched. This CDR3 contains 15 residues. The CDR3 reads CASSPWTSGYNEQFL. Here the CDR3 DNA reads TGTGCCAGCAGCCCGTGGACTAGCGGTTACAATGAGCAGTTCCTC.

The chain links TRBV29-1 to TRBJ2-5; D uncertain. CDR1 SQVTM and CDR2 ANQGSEA come from the germline V gene. Trimming removed 0 bases at V and 3 bases at J, with 11 bases between. The CDR3 extends over 14 amino acids. The CDR3 spells CSVEDWDEKETQYF. The CDR3 DNA is TGCAGCGTTGAAGACTGGGATGAAAAAGAGACCCAGTACTTC.

This sequence joins TRBV4-2 and TRBJ2-5, with a tentative D call TRBD2 (6 bases). Trimming removed 0 bases from V and 1 base from J, with 9 bases in between. The CDR3 contains 15 residues. The germline gives CDR1 LGHNA, CDR2 YNFKEQ. CDR3 loop: CASSQDREAQETQYF. CDR3 in DNA: TGTGCCAGCAGCCAAGACAGGGAGGCCCAAGAGACCCAGTACTTC.

Only a few counts were recorded for this clonotype. This sequence joins TRBV25-1 and TRBJ1-1; the match to TRBD1 covers 8 bases. The V and J ends lost 3 bases and 4 bases, in that order; junction bases with no gene match: 4. Germline loops: CDR1 MGHDK, CDR2 SYGVNS. The CDR3 is 14 residues long. The CDR3 loop reads CASSDARGLTEAFF. In nucleotides, the CDR3 is TGTGCCAGCAGTGACGCCAGGGGGCTCACTGAAGCTTTCTTT.

V gene TRBV30 combines with J gene TRBJ2-1, with TRBD2 as a possible D gene (6 bases). V lost 0 bases to trimming and J lost 3 bases, with 9 bases between them. In germline, CDR1 is GTSNPN, CDR2 SVGIG (reference sequence). The CDR3 loop spans 14 amino acids. In DNA, the CDR3 is TGTGCCTGGAGTGTTTCTAGCGTCTACAATGAGCAGTTCTTC. This sequence encodes CAWSVSSVYNEQFF.

The chain couples TRBV27 to TRBJ2-2; TRBD2 aligns across 7 bases. Per germline, CDR1 MNHEY and CDR2 SMNVEV (reference sequence). V trimming: 6 bases; J trimming: 4 bases; junction bases outside the gene matches: 5. This CDR3 comprises 14 residues. The DNA of the CDR3 is TGTGCCAGCAGGATAGCGGGTAGCACCGGGGAGCTGTTTTTT. Translating it yields CASRIAGSTGELFF.

J is TRBJ2-5 and V is TRBV5-1; no definite D call. The CDR3 runs to 16 residues. Trimming stripped 4 bases from V and 0 bases from J, with 16 bases between. Looked up from germline, CDR1 is SGHRS and CDR2 is YFSETQ. The CDR3 loop reads CASSSSGSTYQETQYF. Here the CDR3 DNA reads TGCGCCAGCAGCAGCTCCGGAAGTACCTACCAAGAGACCCAGTACTTC.

This clonotype was seen more than once but under ten times. The chain has TRBV29-1 and TRBJ1-4; D may be TRBD1 (5 bases). In germline, CDR1 is SQVTM, CDR2 ANQGSEA. V lost 2 bases, J lost 7 bases, and 8 bases lay in between. The CDR3 is made up of 12 amino acids. The CDR3 nucleotides read TGCAGCGTTGAACTCACAGGTGAAAAACTGTTTTTT. Its protein product is CSVELTGEKLFF.

V gene TRBV29-1 combines with J gene TRBJ2-7; the D gene is possibly TRBD2 (5 bases). The CDR3 loop spans 13 amino acids. Per germline, CDR1 SQVTM and CDR2 ANQGSEA. Trimming took off 6 bases at V and 0 bases at J, with 12 bases between the two ends. CDR3 residues: CSVVDYRSYEQYF. Written as DNA, the CDR3 is TGCAGCGTCGTCGACTACCGCTCCTACGAGCAGTACTTC.

This clonotype was detected a few times. The chain recombines TRBV7-3 with TRBJ2-3; 8 bases align to TRBD2. V gave up 5 bases and J gave up 1 base; unmatched junction bases: 8. The CDR3 runs to 16 residues. CDR1 is SGHTA and CDR2 is FQGTGA in the germline V gene. CDR3 loop: CASSHRGSGGTDTQYF. Here the CDR3 DNA reads TGTGCCAGCAGCCACCGGGGTAGCGGGGGCACAGATACGCAGTATTTT. Supplemented by reference TRBV7-3 and TRBJ2-3, the full variable domain reads GAGVSQTPSNKVTEKGKYVELRCDPISGHTALYWYRQSLGQGPEFLIYFQGTGAADDSGLPNDRFFAVRPEGSVSTLKIQRTERGDSAVYLCASSHRGSGGTDTQYFGPGTRLTVL.

J is TRBJ2-3 and V is TRBV7-2; no clear D gene. Germline V gives CDR1 SGHTA, CDR2 FQGNSA. The V end was cut by 5 bases, the J end by 5 bases, with 11 bases between. This CDR3 has 13 amino acids. The CDR3 coding sequence is TGTGCCAGCAGCCAAGACTGGATAGATACGCAGTATTTT. Its translation: CASSQDWIDTQYF.

This clonotype has a handful of counts. The chain carries TRBV7-2 and TRBJ1-6; D call uncertain. The CDR3 is 16 amino acids. V was shortened by 1 base and J by 0 bases, with 7 bases between the two germline ends. From germline, CDR1 is SGHTA and CDR2 FQGNSA. The DNA for the CDR3 is TGTGCCAGCAGCTTAGGTACAAGCTCCTATAATTCACCCCTCCACTTT. Translated, it gives CASSLGTSSYNSPLHF.

In this sample, this clonotype turned up many times. The V and J genes are TRBV7-6 and TRBJ2-7; TRBD2 might be the D (6 bases). Trimming took off 4 bases at V and 2 bases at J, with 12 bases between the two ends. The CDR3 loop spans 14 amino acids. CDR1 is SGHVS, CDR2 FNYEAQ, per germline. CDR3 amino acids: CASSSWGGAYEQYF. Written as DNA, the CDR3 is TGTGCCAGCAGCTCCTGGGGAGGAGCCTACGAGCAGTACTTC.

Regarding this clonotype: A much larger clone lies a single base off, so this may be a read error. The chain is built from TRBV24-1 and TRBJ2-3, with a weak D call TRBD2 (5 bases). The germline gives CDR1 KGHDR, CDR2 SFDVKD. CDR3 length equals 13 residues. The germline V and J ends were trimmed by 5 bases and 5 bases, with 10 bases remaining between them. The DNA of the CDR3 is TGTGCCACCAGTGGTGGCGGAGGAGATACGCAGTATTTT. It encodes CATSGGGGDTQYF.